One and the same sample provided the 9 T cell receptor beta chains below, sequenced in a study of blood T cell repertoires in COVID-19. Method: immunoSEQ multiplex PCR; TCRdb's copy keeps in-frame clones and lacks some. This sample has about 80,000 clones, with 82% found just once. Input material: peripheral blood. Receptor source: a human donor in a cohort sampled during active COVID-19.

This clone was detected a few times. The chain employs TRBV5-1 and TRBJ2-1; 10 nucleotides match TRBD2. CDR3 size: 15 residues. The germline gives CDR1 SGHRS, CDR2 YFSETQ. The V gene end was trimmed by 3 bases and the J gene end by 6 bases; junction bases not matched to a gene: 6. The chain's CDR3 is CASSSTSGVVNEQFF. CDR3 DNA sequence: TGCGCCAGCAGCTCAACTAGCGGGGTCGTCAATGAGCAGTTCTTC.

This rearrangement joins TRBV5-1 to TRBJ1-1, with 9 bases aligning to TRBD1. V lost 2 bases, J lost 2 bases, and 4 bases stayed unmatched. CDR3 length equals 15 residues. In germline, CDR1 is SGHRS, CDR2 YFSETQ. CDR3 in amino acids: CASSLTTGGNTEAFF. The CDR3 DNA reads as TGCGCCAGCAGCTTAACGACAGGGGGTAACACTGAAGCTTTCTTT.

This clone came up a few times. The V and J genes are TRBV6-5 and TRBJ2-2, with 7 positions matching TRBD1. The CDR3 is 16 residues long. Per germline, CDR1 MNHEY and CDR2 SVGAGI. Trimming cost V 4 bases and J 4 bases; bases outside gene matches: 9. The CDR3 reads CASSSPRTGGTGELFF. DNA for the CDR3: TGTGCCAGCAGTTCTCCCCGGACAGGCGGCACCGGGGAGCTGTTTTTT.

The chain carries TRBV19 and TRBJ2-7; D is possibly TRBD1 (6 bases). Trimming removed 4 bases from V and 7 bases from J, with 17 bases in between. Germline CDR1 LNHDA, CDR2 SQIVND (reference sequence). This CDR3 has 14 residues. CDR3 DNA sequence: TGTGCCAGTAGTAGCAAGGCAGGGGTGGGGGAGCAGTACTTC. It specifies CASSSKAGVGEQYF.

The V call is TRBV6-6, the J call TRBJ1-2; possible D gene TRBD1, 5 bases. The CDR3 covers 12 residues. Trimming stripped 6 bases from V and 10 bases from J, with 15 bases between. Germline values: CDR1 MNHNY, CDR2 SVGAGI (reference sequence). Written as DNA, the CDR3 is TGTGCCAGCAGAACTCCTGACAGAGCCTACACCTTC. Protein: CASRTPDRAYTF.

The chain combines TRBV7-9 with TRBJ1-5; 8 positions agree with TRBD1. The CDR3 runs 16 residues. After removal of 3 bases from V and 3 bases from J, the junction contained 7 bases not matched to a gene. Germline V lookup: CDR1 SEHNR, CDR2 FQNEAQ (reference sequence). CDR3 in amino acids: CASSFEDREPNQPQHF. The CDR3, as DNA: TGTGCCAGCAGCTTCGAGGACAGGGAGCCCAATCAGCCCCAGCATTTT. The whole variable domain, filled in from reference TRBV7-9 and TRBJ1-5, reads DTGVSQNPRHKITKRGQNVTFRCDPISEHNRLYWYRQTLGQGPEFLTYFQNEAQLEKSRLLSDRFSAERPKGSFSTLEIQRTEQGDSAMYLCASSFEDREPNQPQHFGDGTRLSIL.

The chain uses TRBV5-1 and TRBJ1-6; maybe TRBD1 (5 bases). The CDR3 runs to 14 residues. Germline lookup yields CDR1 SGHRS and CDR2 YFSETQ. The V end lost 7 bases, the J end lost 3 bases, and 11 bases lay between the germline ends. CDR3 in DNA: TGCGCCAGCCCGTGGGGCAACTATAATTCACCCCTCCACTTT. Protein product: CASPWGNYNSPLHF.

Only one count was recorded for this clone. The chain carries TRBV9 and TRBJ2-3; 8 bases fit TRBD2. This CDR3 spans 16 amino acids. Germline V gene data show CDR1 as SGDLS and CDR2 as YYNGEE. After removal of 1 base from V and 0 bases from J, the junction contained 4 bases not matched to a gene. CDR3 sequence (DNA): TGTGCCAGCAGCGTATTCGGGGGGGCAAGCACAGATACGCAGTATTTT. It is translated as CASSVFGGASTDTQYF.

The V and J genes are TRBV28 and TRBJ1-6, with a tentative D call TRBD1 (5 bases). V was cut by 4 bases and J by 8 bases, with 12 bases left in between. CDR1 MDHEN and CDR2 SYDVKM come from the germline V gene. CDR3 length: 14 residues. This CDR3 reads CASSSHRPYSPLHF. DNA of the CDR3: TGTGCCAGCAGTTCCCACAGGCCCTATTCACCCCTCCACTTT.